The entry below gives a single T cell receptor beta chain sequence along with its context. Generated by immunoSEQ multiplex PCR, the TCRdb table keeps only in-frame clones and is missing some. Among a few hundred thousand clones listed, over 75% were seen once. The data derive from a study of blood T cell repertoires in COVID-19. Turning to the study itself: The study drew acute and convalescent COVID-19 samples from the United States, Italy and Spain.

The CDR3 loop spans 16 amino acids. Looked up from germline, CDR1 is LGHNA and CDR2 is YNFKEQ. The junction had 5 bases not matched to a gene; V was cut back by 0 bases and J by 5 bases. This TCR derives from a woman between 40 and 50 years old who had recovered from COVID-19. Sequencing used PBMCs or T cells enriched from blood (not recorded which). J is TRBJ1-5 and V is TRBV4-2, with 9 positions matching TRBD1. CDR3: CASSQEAGQGYQPQHF. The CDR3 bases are TGTGCCAGCAGCCAAGAGGCGGGACAGGGATATCAGCCCCAGCATTTT.